Included here is one T cell receptor beta chain sequence, with context. Its specificity is not known. TCRdb's table, derived via immunoSEQ multiplex PCR, lists solely in-frame clones and lacks some. Among 95,000 to 150,000 clones, 85% to 90% were seen once, and the ten largest hold roughly 3.5%. The source of the sample is a study of T cell responses to AZD1222 COVID-19 vaccine. Study-level information: Pooled in the analysis were second doses at about 4 or about 12 weeks.

Study-level findings and limits: After the peak T cell response, and only then, were repertoires sampled. Targeting of unmutated variant regions was reportedly seen in nearly half of spike-specific TCRs. Only a handful of AZD1222 recipients, several in all, had baseline seropositivity.

Germline CDR1 and CDR2: MNHEY and SVGAGI. Germline trimming cut 7 bases from V and 7 bases from J; bases unmatched to any gene: 13. There are 15 residues in the CDR3. The receptor was derived from an adult in good health. V usage is TRBV6-5 and J usage is TRBJ1-2; TRBD1 matches at 9 bases. Source: peripheral blood, taken on day 0 of AZD1222 vaccination. The chain's CDR3 is CASIASQGARIGYTF. The CDR3 nucleotides read TGTGCCAGCATAGCCTCACAGGGGGCGCGTATTGGCTACACCTTC.